This is a list of T cell receptor beta chains from one sample in a study of PD-1 blockade in classical Hodgkin lymphoma. Method: immunoSEQ multiplex PCR; TCRdb's copy keeps in-frame clones and lacks some. Of 40,000 to 45,000 clones in the sample, approximately 71% are singletons; the top ten hold approximately 3%. The material sequenced was peripheral blood mononuclear cells (PBMCs), taken at baseline. These receptor sequences come from a human donor with classical Hodgkin lymphoma. CDR3s include the opening cysteine and the closing phenylalanine or tryptophan. D genes are given only for firm matches. Clone size is given for some rows only: seen once, a few or many times, or a class if the clone is expanded.

.	15	TRBV5-6	TRBJ2-1	.	TGTGCCAGCAGCTTAAATGGCTTGCCCTACAATGAGCAGTTCTTC	CASSLNGLPYNEQFF
TRBD2	13	TRBV7-2	TRBJ2-2	once	TGTGCCAGCAGCCCAACGGGGGGCGGGGAGCTGTTTTTT	CASSPTGGGELFF
.	12	TRBV29-1	TRBJ1-2	.	TGCAGCGTTGACAGACAAACCTATGGCTACACCTTC	CSVDRQTYGYTF
.	14	TRBV27	TRBJ2-1	once	TGTGCCAGCAGTCCCTCATCCGCCTACAATGAGCAGTTCTTC	CASSPSSAYNEQFF
.	15	TRBV7-2	TRBJ2-5	.	TGTGCCAGCAGCTTAAACGGGGTAGAGGGCGAGACCCAGTACTTC	CASSLNGVEGETQYF
.	12	TRBV11-3	TRBJ1-1	.	TGTGCCAGCAGCTTAGATTTGGGGGAAGCTTTCTTT	CASSLDLGEAFF
.	13	TRBV7-9	TRBJ1-2	few	TGTGCCAGCAGCTTAACCCCTTTGAGGGGCTACACCTTC	CASSLTPLRGYTF
.	12	TRBV10-3	TRBJ2-5	.	TGTGCCATAGCGGTTTTGCAAGAGACCCAGTACTTC	CAIAVLQETQYF
.	14	TRBV29-1	TRBJ1-3	.	TGCAGCGTTGTCTGGGCAAGGACTGGAAACACCATATATTTT	CSVVWARTGNTIYF
.	12	TRBV5-1	TRBJ2-1	.	TGCGCCAGCAGTGGCAGCCTTAATGAGCAGTTCTTC	CASSGSLNEQFF
TRBD1	15	TRBV6-5	TRBJ2-3	.	TGTGCCAGCAGTTTCGGGACAGGGGTCACAGATACGCAGTATTTT	CASSFGTGVTDTQYF
TRBD1	15	TRBV7-2	TRBJ1-3	.	TGTGCCAGCAGCTTAGCCGGACAGGGGGGAAACACCATATATTTT	CASSLAGQGGNTIYF
.	16	TRBV15	TRBJ1-3	.	TGTGCCACCAGCAGAGTTCAGGGAGCCTCTGGAAACACCATATATTTT	CATSRVQGASGNTIYF
.	14	TRBV5-4	TRBJ2-1	.	TGTGCCAGCAGTTCGTTCGGGTTTCGCAATGAGCAGTTCTTC	CASSSFGFRNEQFF
.	13	TRBV28	TRBJ2-7	few	TGTGCCAGCAGTTCGGGGTTGAGGTACGAGCAGTACTTC	CASSSGLRYEQYF
TRBD2	16	TRBV7-2	TRBJ2-3	few	TGTGCCAGCAGCTTAGTGCGGGGGGTCTCCTCCGATACGCAGTATTTT	CASSLVRGVSSDTQYF
.	13	TRBV19	TRBJ1-5	.	TGTGCCAGTAGTATAGAGAGCAATCAGCCCCAGCATTTT	CASSIESNQPQHF
TRBD1	17	TRBV7-3	TRBJ2-2	.	TGTGCCAGCAGCTTAACTCCCACCGGACAGGGAACCGGGGAGCTGTTTTTT	CASSLTPTGQGTGELFF
.	13	TRBV7-8	TRBJ1-3	.	TGTGCCAGCAGCTTAGATGAGAGAAACACCATATATTTT	CASSLDERNTIYF
TRBD1	14	TRBV27	TRBJ2-7	few	TGTGCCAGCAGTTTACAGGGGGCCAACTACGAGCAGTACTTC	CASSLQGANYEQYF
.	11	TRBV7-2	TRBJ2-7	few	TGTGCCAGCAGCTCCACCTACGAGCAGTACTTC	CASSSTYEQYF
TRBD1	17	TRBV5-4	TRBJ1-2	.	TGTGCCAGCAGCCAGGGGGGGCAGGGGTCCACTGGACGGGGCTACACCTTC	CASSQGGQGSTGRGYTF
TRBD1	15	TRBV4-2	TRBJ2-1	few	TGTGCCAGCAGCCCAACCGAGGGGACAGGCAATGAGCAGTTCTTC	CASSPTEGTGNEQFF
.	14	TRBV19	TRBJ1-2	.	TGTGCCAGCCTCCCCGGGGTGACGAACTATGGCTACACCTTC	CASLPGVTNYGYTF
.	15	TRBV23-1	TRBJ1-2	few	TGCGCCAGCAGTCAAACCCCAATTGGTCAGACTGGCTACACCTTC	CASSQTPIGQTGYTF
.	15	TRBV10-3	TRBJ1-1	.	TGTGCCATCAGTGAGTCTAGTGAATATTACACTGAAGCTTTCTTT	CAISESSEYYTEAFF
.	13	TRBV7-2	TRBJ2-2	.	TGTGCCAGCAGCCTTTCTAGCACCGGGGAGCTGTTTTTT	CASSLSSTGELFF
.	13	TRBV4-2	TRBJ1-1	.	TGTGCCAGCAGCCGCACAGCGAACACTGAAGCTTTCTTT	CASSRTANTEAFF
TRBD1	14	TRBV11-2	TRBJ2-1	.	TGTGCCAGCAGCTTAAGGGACAGTTACAATGAGCAGTTCTTC	CASSLRDSYNEQFF
.	15	TRBV27	TRBJ2-2	few	TGTGCCAGCAGTAGGGGGACAAGTGGGACCGGGGAGCTGTTTTTT	CASSRGTSGTGELFF
.	15	TRBV6-6	TRBJ1-1	.	TGTGCCAGCAGTTACTTGGCAAACCCCCGAGGCGAAGCTTTCTTT	CASSYLANPRGEAFF
.	14	TRBV10-1	TRBJ2-1	.	TGCGCCAGCAGTGAGTCAGGAATATTCGATGAGCAGTTCTTC	CASSESGIFDEQFF
TRBD1	13	TRBV9	TRBJ1-1	.	TGTGCCAGCAGCGGACAGGGCCAAACTGAAGCTTTCTTT	CASSGQGQTEAFF
.	15	TRBV11-3	TRBJ2-5	.	TGTGCCAGCAGCGCCCAGATGGGGGGAGTGGAGACCCAGTACTTC	CASSAQMGGVETQYF
.	14	TRBV5-1	TRBJ2-3	.	TGCGCCAGCAGCTACCGGGACAACACAGATACGCAGTATTTT	CASSYRDNTDTQYF
TRBD2	14	TRBV27	TRBJ2-7	.	TGTGCCAGCTCGAGGCTAGCGGGGTCCGGCGAGCAGTACTTC	CASSRLAGSGEQYF
TRBD2	18	TRBV4-3	TRBJ2-3	.	TGCGCCAGCAGCCCGTCTTTACTTAGCGGGCCTAGTACAGATACGCAGTATTTT	CASSPSLLSGPSTDTQYF
TRBD1	19	TRBV4-3	TRBJ2-6	.	TGCGCCAGCAGCCAAGACCAAGGACAGGGATTTTATGTGGCCAACGTCCTGACTTTC	CASSQDQGQGFYVANVLTF
.	16	TRBV4-3	TRBJ1-2	.	TGCGCCAGCAGCCAAGATAAGTTACCAGGGATTTATGGCTACACCTTC	CASSQDKLPGIYGYTF
.	14	TRBV7-9	TRBJ1-5	.	TGTGCCAGCAGCCACTGGACGGAGAATCAGCCCCAGCATTTT	CASSHWTENQPQHF
TRBD2	15	TRBV28	TRBJ2-1	.	TGTGCCAGCAGTTTGGTGACTAGCGGGCTTGATGAGCAGTTCTTC	CASSLVTSGLDEQFF
TRBD2	13	TRBV9	TRBJ2-1	.	TGTGCCAGCGGCGCGACTAGCCAACCCGAGCAGTTCTTC	CASGATSQPEQFF
.	15	TRBV5-4	TRBJ2-1	.	TGTGCCAGCAGCTTGAAACAGCGACAAGGGAATGAGCAGTTCTTC	CASSLKQRQGNEQFF
.	13	TRBV5-1	TRBJ2-7	.	TGCGCCAGCAGCTTGAGCAGGGATCACGAGCAGTACTTC	CASSLSRDHEQYF
TRBD2	15	TRBV5-5	TRBJ2-7	few	TGTGCCAGCAGCTTGATACTAGCGGGACCCTACGAGCAGTACTTC	CASSLILAGPYEQYF
.	14	TRBV1	TRBJ2-2	.	TGCACCAGCAGCCAAGTCCGGAACACCGGGGAGCTGTTTTTT	CTSSQVRNTGELFF
TRBD1	16	TRBV7-6	TRBJ2-5	.	TGTGCCAGCAGCCGGGCTCGGCAGGGGGCTTTGGAGACCCAGTACTTC	CASSRARQGALETQYF
.	16	TRBV7-2	TRBJ1-3	.	TGTGCCAGCAGCCTACAGGACCCTTACTCTGGAAACACCATATATTTT	CASSLQDPYSGNTIYF
TRBD1	15	TRBV19	TRBJ1-3	.	TGTGCCAGTAGTATACCCACAGGGGCTGGAAACACCATATATTTT	CASSIPTGAGNTIYF
.	15	TRBV4-1	TRBJ1-1	.	TGCGCCAGCAGCCTTAATAGGGGCGGGAACACTGAAGCTTTCTTT	CASSLNRGGNTEAFF
.	11	TRBV7-2	TRBJ1-1	few	TGTGCCAGCAGTCAGTACACTGAAGCTTTCTTT	CASSQYTEAFF
TRBD1	15	TRBV18	TRBJ2-2	once	TGTGCCAGCTCACCACCAAACAGGGGTGATGGGGAGCTGTTTTTT	CASSPPNRGDGELFF
TRBD1	14	TRBV4-1	TRBJ1-4	.	TGCGCCAGCAGCCAGGACAGGGGCAAAGAAAAACTGTTTTTT	CASSQDRGKEKLFF